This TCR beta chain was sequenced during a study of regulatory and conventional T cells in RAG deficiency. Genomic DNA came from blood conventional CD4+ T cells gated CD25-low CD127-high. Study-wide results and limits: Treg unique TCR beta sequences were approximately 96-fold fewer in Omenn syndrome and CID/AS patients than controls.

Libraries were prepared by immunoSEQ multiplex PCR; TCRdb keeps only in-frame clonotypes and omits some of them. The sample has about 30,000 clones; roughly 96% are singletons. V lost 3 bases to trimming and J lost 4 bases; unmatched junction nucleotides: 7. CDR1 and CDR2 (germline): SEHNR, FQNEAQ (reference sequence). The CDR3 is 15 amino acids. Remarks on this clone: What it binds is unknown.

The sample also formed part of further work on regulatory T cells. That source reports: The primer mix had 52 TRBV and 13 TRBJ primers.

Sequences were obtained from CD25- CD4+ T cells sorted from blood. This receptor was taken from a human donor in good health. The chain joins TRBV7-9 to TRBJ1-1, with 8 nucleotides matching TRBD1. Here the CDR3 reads CASSFRTGSPTEAFF. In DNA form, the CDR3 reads TGTGCCAGCAGCTTTAGGACAGGGTCCCCCACTGAAGCTTTCTTT.